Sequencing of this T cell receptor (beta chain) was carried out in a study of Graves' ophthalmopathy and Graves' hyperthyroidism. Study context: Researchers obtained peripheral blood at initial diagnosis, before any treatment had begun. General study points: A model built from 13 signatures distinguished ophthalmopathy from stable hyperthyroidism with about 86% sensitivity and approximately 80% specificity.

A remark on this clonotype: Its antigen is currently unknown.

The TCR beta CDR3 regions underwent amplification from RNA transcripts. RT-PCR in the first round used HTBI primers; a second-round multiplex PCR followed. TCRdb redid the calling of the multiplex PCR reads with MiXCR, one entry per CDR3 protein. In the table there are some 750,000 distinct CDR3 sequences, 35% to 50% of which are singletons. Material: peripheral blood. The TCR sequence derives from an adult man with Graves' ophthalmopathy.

The CDR3: CSVEDQDETQYF. Written as DNA, the CDR3 is TGCAGCGTTGAAGATCAGGACGAGACCCAGTACTTC. The genes are TRBV29-1 and TRBJ2-5; D is ambiguous. The CDR3 contains 12 residues. The V end lost 0 bases, the J end lost 5 bases, and 7 bases lay between the germline ends. Germline V CDR1 and CDR2: SQVTM, ANQGSEA.